Listed below are T cell receptor beta chains from one sample, sequenced in a study of graft-versus-host responses after intestinal transplantation. The assay was immunoSEQ multiplex PCR, and TCRdb's table has in-frame clones only and misses some. The sample holds 1,500 to 2,000 clones, over 55% seen once. The starting material was alloreactive CD8+ T cells from a mixed lymphocyte reaction culture, obtained before transplantation. Every receptor here comes from a human patient who was an organ donor for intestinal transplantation. CDR3s include the opening cysteine and the closing phenylalanine or tryptophan. Fields, in order: CDR3 DNA, CDR3 protein, clone size, J gene, V gene, D gene. The D gene is left open where the match is weak. Size values are once, few and many counts, or a class for expanded clones, and some rows have none.

DNA: TGTGCCAGCAGGTGTATCGTAGCTACACTTCGCACTGAAGCTTTCTTT
CDR3: CASRCIVATLRTEAFF
size: NA
J: TRBJ1-1
V: TRBV21-1
D: NA

DNA: TGTGCCAGCAGCTACCCTGCCCGGGGGCAGTACTTC
CDR3: CASSYPARGQYF
size: few
J: TRBJ2-7
V: TRBV11-2
D: NA

DNA: TGTGCTAGTGCCGGAGGGGTCTCCTACGAGCAGTACTTC
CDR3: CASAGGVSYEQYF
size: NA
J: TRBJ2-7
V: TRBV12-5
D: NA

DNA: TGTGCCAGCAGTGAAGCAGCGAGTCAAACCTACGAGCAGTACTTC
CDR3: CASSEAASQTYEQYF
size: NA
J: TRBJ2-7
V: TRBV2
D: NA

DNA: TGTGCCAGCAGTTTACCGGGACCGAACACTGAAGCTTTCTTT
CDR3: CASSLPGPNTEAFF
size: NA
J: TRBJ1-1
V: TRBV27
D: NA

DNA: TGTGCCTGGAGGGACGGGGGGACTGAAGCTTTCTTT
CDR3: CAWRDGGTEAFF
size: NA
J: TRBJ1-1
V: TRBV30
D: NA

DNA: TGCAGCGGCAGGGTGGACTACGAGCAGTACTTC
CDR3: CSGRVDYEQYF
size: few
J: TRBJ2-7
V: TRBV29-1
D: NA

DNA: TGTGCCAGCAGCGTAGCGTTCGGCTACGAGCAGTACTTC
CDR3: CASSVAFGYEQYF
size: few
J: TRBJ2-7
V: TRBV9
D: NA

DNA: TGTGCCAGCAGCGCGACAGCGAACACCGGGGAGCTGTTTTTT
CDR3: CASSATANTGELFF
size: NA
J: TRBJ2-2
V: TRBV9
D: NA

DNA: TGCGCCAGCAGCCAAGATCCTGGTTTATCTGGAAACACCATATATTTT
CDR3: CASSQDPGLSGNTIYF
size: NA
J: TRBJ1-3
V: TRBV4-1
D: NA

DNA: TGTGCCAGCAGCTATGGGACAGGGGAGGTTCGTGGCTACACCTTC
CDR3: CASSYGTGEVRGYTF
size: NA
J: TRBJ1-2
V: TRBV6-5
D: TRBD1

DNA: TGTGCCTGGACCCTCGACGGGTACGGAAACACCATATATTTT
CDR3: CAWTLDGYGNTIYF
size: NA
J: TRBJ1-3
V: TRBV30
D: NA

DNA: TGTGCCAGCAGTTTATCCGCAGGTACGCCCCTCCACTTT
CDR3: CASSLSAGTPLHF
size: few
J: TRBJ1-6
V: TRBV27
D: NA

DNA: TGTGCCTGGAGACAGGTTAATGAAAAACTGTTTTTT
CDR3: CAWRQVNEKLFF
size: NA
J: TRBJ1-4
V: TRBV30
D: NA

DNA: TGTGCCAGTAGTATTACTAGCTGGTACGAGCAGTACTTC
CDR3: CASSITSWYEQYF
size: few
J: TRBJ2-7
V: TRBV19
D: NA

DNA: TGTGCTAGTGGCCCCTTGGCGGGGGGGCGGGCAGATACGCAGTATTTT
CDR3: CASGPLAGGRADTQYF
size: few
J: TRBJ2-3
V: TRBV12-5
D: TRBD2

DNA: TGTGCCAGCAGCTTAGGACGAAGCTACGAGCAGTACTTC
CDR3: CASSLGRSYEQYF
size: NA
J: TRBJ2-7
V: TRBV5-6
D: NA

DNA: TGTGCCAGCAGCGGGGACAGGGGCTCCTACAATGAGCAGTTCTTC
CDR3: CASSGDRGSYNEQFF
size: NA
J: TRBJ2-1
V: TRBV13
D: TRBD1

DNA: TGTGCCAGCAGCTATTGGACAGGGGAAGTAGTCGAGCAGTACTTC
CDR3: CASSYWTGEVVEQYF
size: few
J: TRBJ2-7
V: TRBV11-2
D: TRBD1

DNA: TGTGCCAGCAGCGTAGTGTCAGGGAATGAGCAGTTCTTC
CDR3: CASSVVSGNEQFF
size: NA
J: TRBJ2-1
V: TRBV9
D: NA

DNA: TGTGCCAGCTGGGGGACAGGAGTAAAGAACACTGAAGCTTTCTTT
CDR3: CASWGTGVKNTEAFF
size: NA
J: TRBJ1-1
V: TRBV2
D: TRBD1

DNA: TGCAGCGTTGCTGAGGGGGACTATGGCTACACCTTC
CDR3: CSVAEGDYGYTF
size: NA
J: TRBJ1-2
V: TRBV29-1
D: NA

DNA: TGTGCCAGTAGTATAACGCGGGGGGGCTACGCCGGGGAGCTGTTTTTT
CDR3: CASSITRGGYAGELFF
size: NA
J: TRBJ2-2
V: TRBV19
D: TRBD2

DNA: TGTGCCTGGAGTCACATCCGGGACAGCTACGAGCAGTACTTC
CDR3: CAWSHIRDSYEQYF
size: few
J: TRBJ2-7
V: TRBV30
D: TRBD1

DNA: TGTGCCAGCAGCGATGGGGGGGGTCCCTATGGCTACACCTTC
CDR3: CASSDGGGPYGYTF
size: NA
J: TRBJ1-2
V: TRBV6-1
D: NA

DNA: TGTGCCAGCAGCTTGGGACAGGGGGCCAAAAACATTCAGTACTTC
CDR3: CASSLGQGAKNIQYF
size: NA
J: TRBJ2-4
V: TRBV5-4
D: TRBD1

DNA: TGTGCCAGCATAGAGTTCAAACAAAGTCAGGCCAACGTCCTGACTTTC
CDR3: CASIEFKQSQANVLTF
size: NA
J: TRBJ2-6
V: TRBV9
D: NA

DNA: TGTGCCAGCAGCGTAGAATCTAGCGGGGGACCCCACGATACGCAGTATTTT
CDR3: CASSVESSGGPHDTQYF
size: NA
J: TRBJ2-3
V: TRBV9
D: TRBD2

DNA: TGTGCCGTAGGGGGCCCGGGGGTGAGCTCCTACGAGCAGTACTTC
CDR3: CAVGGPGVSSYEQYF
size: NA
J: TRBJ2-7
V: TRBV27
D: NA

DNA: TGTGCCTGGAGTGTACGGGGGGGGAACACCGGGGAGCTGTTTTTT
CDR3: CAWSVRGGNTGELFF
size: NA
J: TRBJ2-2
V: TRBV30
D: TRBD2

DNA: TGTGCCAGCAGCTTAGGGGCGACAGGGGGGGAAAAACTGTTTTTT
CDR3: CASSLGATGGEKLFF
size: NA
J: TRBJ1-4
V: TRBV7-2
D: TRBD1

DNA: TGTGCCAGCAGCGCCTTTGGGGGGTACGAGCAGTACTTC
CDR3: CASSAFGGYEQYF
size: NA
J: TRBJ2-7
V: TRBV9
D: NA

DNA: TGTGCCAGCACTGAGGAAGGCGGGTACAATGAGCAGTTCTTC
CDR3: CASTEEGGYNEQFF
size: NA
J: TRBJ2-1
V: TRBV28
D: NA

DNA: TGTGCCAGCAGTTACCGGGGCCCGTTATCACCCCTCCACTTT
CDR3: CASSYRGPLSPLHF
size: NA
J: TRBJ1-6
V: TRBV27
D: NA

DNA: TGTGCCAGCAGTTTTGGTGGGAACACCGGGGAGCTGTTTTTT
CDR3: CASSFGGNTGELFF
size: NA
J: TRBJ2-2
V: TRBV27
D: NA

DNA: TGTGCCAGCAGTTTAACCCCTAACTATGGCTACACCTTC
CDR3: CASSLTPNYGYTF
size: NA
J: TRBJ1-2
V: TRBV28
D: NA

DNA: TGTGCCAGCAGCTTAATAGGGTTCGACGAGCAGTACTTC
CDR3: CASSLIGFDEQYF
size: NA
J: TRBJ2-7
V: TRBV7-3
D: NA

DNA: TGCAGCGTTGACCTTATACTAGCGGGCTCCTACGAGCAGTACTTC
CDR3: CSVDLILAGSYEQYF
size: NA
J: TRBJ2-7
V: TRBV29-1
D: TRBD2

DNA: TGTGCCAGCAGCGTGAAGGTGGTAGCTGAAACCGGGGAGCTGTTTTTT
CDR3: CASSVKVVAETGELFF
size: NA
J: TRBJ2-2
V: TRBV5-4
D: NA

DNA: TGTGCCAGCAGTTTGTTGACAGGGGGAGGCTATGGCTACACCTTC
CDR3: CASSLLTGGGYGYTF
size: NA
J: TRBJ1-2
V: TRBV28
D: TRBD1

DNA: TGTGCCAGCAGCGTAAGGTTGGCAGATACGCAGTATTTT
CDR3: CASSVRLADTQYF
size: NA
J: TRBJ2-3
V: TRBV7-8
D: NA

DNA: TGTGCCAGCAGTTTAACAGGGGCGAATCAGCCCCAGCATTTT
CDR3: CASSLTGANQPQHF
size: NA
J: TRBJ1-5
V: TRBV27
D: TRBD1

DNA: TGTGCCAGCAGCGAGAACGGGATCGACACAGATACGCAGTATTTT
CDR3: CASSENGIDTDTQYF
size: NA
J: TRBJ2-3
V: TRBV9
D: NA

DNA: TGTGCCAGCAGCGTAGAGGGGCAGGGCTACGAGCAGTACTTC
CDR3: CASSVEGQGYEQYF
size: NA
J: TRBJ2-7
V: TRBV9
D: NA

DNA: TGTGCCAGCAGTTTAATCGGACTAGCCTATGAGCAGTTCTTC
CDR3: CASSLIGLAYEQFF
size: NA
J: TRBJ2-1
V: TRBV27
D: TRBD2

DNA: TGTGCCTGGAGTTCGGACTGGAGCTCCTACAATGAGCAGTTCTTC
CDR3: CAWSSDWSSYNEQFF
size: NA
J: TRBJ2-1
V: TRBV30
D: NA